These 9 T cell receptor beta chains were all obtained from the same sample, sequenced in a study of shared clonotypes between healthy human individuals. Clones were sequenced by immunoSEQ multiplex PCR, and TCRdb holds only the in-frame ones, with some missing. This table has a few million clones, 85% to 95% appearing once. Sample: naive CD4+ T cells from PBMCs. Subset of the sample: CD45RA+ positively selected. The receptors here all came from a man between 18 and 29 years old in good health. Some clones in this sample may be carry-over from other donors' samples.

Points on this clone: Other nucleotide sequences in the sample specify the same CDR3. The chain is built from TRBV6-1 and TRBJ1-3; 9 nucleotides agree with TRBD1. V shed 6 bases, J shed 1 base, and the junction held 4 bases outside the gene matches. There are 15 residues in the CDR3. Looked up from germline, CDR1 is MNHNS and CDR2 is SASEGT. Here the CDR3 DNA reads TGTGCCAGCAGACGGACAGGGGATTCTGGAAACACCATATATTTT. It specifies CASRRTGDSGNTIYF.

This chain uses TRBV9 with TRBJ2-1, with 10 nucleotides matching TRBD2. V trimming: 4 bases; J trimming: 3 bases; junction bases outside the gene matches: 7. The CDR3 extends over 16 amino acids. The V gene's germline CDR1 is SGDLS and CDR2 YYNGEE. CDR3 in DNA: TGTGCCAGCAGCCCCGCTAGCGGGAGCTTCTACAATGAGCAGTTCTTC. This translates into CASSPASGSFYNEQFF.

CDR3 region: CASSGPGLDGYEQYF. Here the CDR3 DNA reads TGTGCCAGCAGCGGACCGGGACTAGACGGCTACGAGCAGTACTTC. The V gene is TRBV2, the J gene TRBJ2-7, with 8 nucleotides matching TRBD2. The CDR3 runs to 15 residues. Germline V lookup: CDR1 SNHLY, CDR2 FYNNEI. Trimming at V came to 6 bases and at J to 3 bases, leaving 10 bases not matched to a gene.

Here the CDR3 reads CASSFIRGRETQYF. The CDR3 DNA is TGTGCCAGCAGTTTCATACGCGGGAGAGAGACCCAGTACTTC. V usage is TRBV27 and J usage is TRBJ2-5, with 7 bases identical to TRBD2. This CDR3 is 14 amino acids long. V shed 3 bases and J 4 bases; nucleotides not matched to a gene: 5. Germline V lookup: CDR1 MNHEY, CDR2 SMNVEV (reference sequence).

The chain links TRBV25-1 to TRBJ2-7; D unresolved. Germline V CDR1 and CDR2: MGHDK, SYGVNS. The CDR3 spans 14 residues. Trimming cost V 2 bases and J 3 bases, with 11 bases left between them. CDR3 sequence: CASSEVLRLYEQYF. CDR3 nucleotide sequence: TGTGCCAGCAGTGAAGTCCTACGCCTCTACGAGCAGTACTTC.

This clone was found once. The chain links TRBV28 to TRBJ2-4; the D gene is possibly TRBD2 (6 bases). From germline, CDR1 is MDHEN and CDR2 SYDVKM. The V end lost 8 bases, the J end lost 12 bases, and 20 bases lay between the germline ends. The CDR3 covers 13 residues. CDR3: CASLPGRGTYQYF. CDR3 DNA sequence: TGTGCCAGCCTCCCCGGACGGGGGACTTATCAGTACTTC.

This clone appeared once. For the CDR3, the DNA is TGTGCCAGCAGCGTAGTCCCAGGGCAAATTCAGTACTTC. Encoded protein: CASSVVPGQIQYF. This rearrangement joins TRBV9 to TRBJ2-4; tentatively, D is TRBD1 (5 bases). With 0 bases removed from V and 10 bases from J, the gap between germline ends came to 11 bases. Germline-derived CDR1 and CDR2 are SGDLS and YYNGEE. The CDR3 has 13 amino acids.

The chain joins TRBV6-1 to TRBJ1-5; D unclear. V was shortened by 3 bases and J by 0 bases, with 12 bases between the two germline ends. The CDR3 runs to 16 residues. Germline CDR1 MNHNS, CDR2 SASEGT. In DNA form, the CDR3 reads TGTGCCAGCAGTGATTGGGCGGGGTTTAGCAATCAGCCCCAGCATTTT. Translation: CASSDWAGFSNQPQHF.

The chain joins TRBV7-9 to TRBJ2-5, with D perhaps matching TRBD1 (6 bases). This CDR3 has 14 residues. The V end was cut by 3 bases, the J end by 1 base, with 9 bases between. CDR1 is SEHNR and CDR2 is FQNEAQ in the germline V gene (reference sequence). CDR3 sequence reads: CASSFGQFQETQYF. DNA of the CDR3: TGTGCCAGCAGCTTCGGACAGTTCCAAGAGACCCAGTACTTC.